This T cell receptor (beta chain) was recovered during a study of healthy donors' naive CD4 and CD8 T cells (dated by TCRdb to about 2015). With regard to the full study: Donors were selected to cover three age groups (20-25, 40-50 and 60-70 years, five or six each), with a mean age of roughly 43, and half of the donors were female. The TCR alpha libraries followed the same workflow as the beta chain, except for a newly designed primer set that covered all functional IMGT alpha gene variants. To examine how TCR variation is linked to lineage commitment, the study sequenced rearranged TCR alpha and beta chains from naive CD4+ and CD8+ T cells. Peripheral blood mononuclear cells were collected from 15 to 20 healthy, unrelated individuals. The donors were HLA-typed by sequencing at HLA-A, -B, -C, -DRB1, -DQB1 and -DPB1, using the SBTexcellerator protocol, an ABI3130xl analyzer and SBTengine software.

These reads were obtained on a 454 GS FLX Titanium. A previously published linear amplification protocol was used to build the TCR libraries, starting from roughly 490 ng of total RNA. The Roche/454 Genome Sequencer with Titanium chemistry was used for sequencing. The paper's processing steps were these. From roughly 5 of the healthy donors, a total of approximately 80,000 rearranged TCR alpha transcripts were sequenced. Duplicate transcripts were removed, and each unique TCR clonotype was defined by its CDR3 junction following IMGT nomenclature. CD4 versus CD8 status was modeled on V and J genes by logistic regression in R 2.13.0, with adjustment for donor effects and Bonferroni correction for multiple testing. TCRdb applied fastp at Q25 and MiXCR to the public reads, then kept only in-frame beta chains. Rows are combined by CDR3 protein, so each entry shows the most common genes and DNA. These V and J calls are TCRdb output, not the study's own analysis. This sample comprises roughly 200,000 distinct CDR3 sequences, 74% of them detected only once. Of the sample, 2% to 2.5% falls within the top ten clones.

A remark on this clonotype: Its antigen is unknown. There are no base qualities to consult, and no much larger clone falls within one base.

Cells with a CD4+CD8-CD45RO-CD45RA+ profile were isolated by FACS and defined as naive CD4+ T cells, and those with a CD8+CD4-CD45RA+CD27bright profile were defined as naive CD8+ T cells. Antibodies against CD4 (RPA-T4), CD8 (SK1), CD27 (O323), CD45RA (HI100) and CD45RO (UCHL1) were used for sorting. V is clipped by 5 bases and J by 4 bases, and the sequence between their germline boundaries is 11 bases long. Counted from cysteine to phenylalanine, this CDR3 has 14 amino acids. Only the CDR3 region is kept as DNA, spanning 42 bases read in frame from base 1. In the germline V gene (reference sequence), CDR1 corresponds to LNHDA and CDR2 to SQIVND. What the work shows at the level of the full study, not this receptor alone: Most V and J gene segments were reportedly biased between naive CD4+ and CD8+ cells, consistently across donors and independent of HLA genotype. Because the alpha and beta chains were sequenced in bulk, pairing them was not possible, and so effects of the combined chains went unevaluated. Taken together, V genes, J genes and CDR3 charge appeared to account for around 13% of the variance in CD4/CD8 propensity, mostly acting in an additive way. In both chains, CD4+ lineage was associated with a positively charged CDR3, and CD8+ lineage was associated with a negatively charged CDR3. Possible repertoire bias arising from homeostatic proliferation of naive T cells was not directly addressed.

The sample taken for sequencing was naive CD4+ and CD8+ T cells sorted from blood, pooled from several donors. Taken with the paper, the label for cell subset or site translates to: FACS-sorted naive CD4+ (CD45RO-CD45RA+) and naive CD8+ (CD45RA+CD27bright) T cells. The sequence derives from a pool of human donors in good health; the sample pools cells from several healthy donors. The V gene is TRBV19 and the J gene is TRBJ2-2, and TRBD1 may be the D gene, going by 5 matching bases. The nucleotide sequence is TGTGCCAGTAGTGCCACAGGTATCACCGGGGAGCTGTTTTTT. Its translation is CASSATGITGELFF.